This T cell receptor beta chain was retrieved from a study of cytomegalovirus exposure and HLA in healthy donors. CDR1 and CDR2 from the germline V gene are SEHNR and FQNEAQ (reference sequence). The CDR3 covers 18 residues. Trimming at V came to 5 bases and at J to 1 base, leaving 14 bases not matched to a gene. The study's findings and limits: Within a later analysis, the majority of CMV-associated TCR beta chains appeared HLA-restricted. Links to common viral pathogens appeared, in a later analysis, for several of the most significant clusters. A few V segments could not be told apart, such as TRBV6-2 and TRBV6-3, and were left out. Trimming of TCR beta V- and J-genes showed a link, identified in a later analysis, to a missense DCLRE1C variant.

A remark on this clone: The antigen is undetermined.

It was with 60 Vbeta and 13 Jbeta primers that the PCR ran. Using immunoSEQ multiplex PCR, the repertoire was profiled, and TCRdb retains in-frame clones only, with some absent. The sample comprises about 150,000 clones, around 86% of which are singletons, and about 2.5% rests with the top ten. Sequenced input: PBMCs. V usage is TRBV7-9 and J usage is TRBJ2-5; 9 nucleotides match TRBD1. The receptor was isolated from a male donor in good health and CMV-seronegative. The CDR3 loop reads CASSERRTGANGQETQYF. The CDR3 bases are TGTGCCAGCAGCGAAAGGAGGACAGGGGCAAATGGCCAAGAGACCCAGTACTTC.